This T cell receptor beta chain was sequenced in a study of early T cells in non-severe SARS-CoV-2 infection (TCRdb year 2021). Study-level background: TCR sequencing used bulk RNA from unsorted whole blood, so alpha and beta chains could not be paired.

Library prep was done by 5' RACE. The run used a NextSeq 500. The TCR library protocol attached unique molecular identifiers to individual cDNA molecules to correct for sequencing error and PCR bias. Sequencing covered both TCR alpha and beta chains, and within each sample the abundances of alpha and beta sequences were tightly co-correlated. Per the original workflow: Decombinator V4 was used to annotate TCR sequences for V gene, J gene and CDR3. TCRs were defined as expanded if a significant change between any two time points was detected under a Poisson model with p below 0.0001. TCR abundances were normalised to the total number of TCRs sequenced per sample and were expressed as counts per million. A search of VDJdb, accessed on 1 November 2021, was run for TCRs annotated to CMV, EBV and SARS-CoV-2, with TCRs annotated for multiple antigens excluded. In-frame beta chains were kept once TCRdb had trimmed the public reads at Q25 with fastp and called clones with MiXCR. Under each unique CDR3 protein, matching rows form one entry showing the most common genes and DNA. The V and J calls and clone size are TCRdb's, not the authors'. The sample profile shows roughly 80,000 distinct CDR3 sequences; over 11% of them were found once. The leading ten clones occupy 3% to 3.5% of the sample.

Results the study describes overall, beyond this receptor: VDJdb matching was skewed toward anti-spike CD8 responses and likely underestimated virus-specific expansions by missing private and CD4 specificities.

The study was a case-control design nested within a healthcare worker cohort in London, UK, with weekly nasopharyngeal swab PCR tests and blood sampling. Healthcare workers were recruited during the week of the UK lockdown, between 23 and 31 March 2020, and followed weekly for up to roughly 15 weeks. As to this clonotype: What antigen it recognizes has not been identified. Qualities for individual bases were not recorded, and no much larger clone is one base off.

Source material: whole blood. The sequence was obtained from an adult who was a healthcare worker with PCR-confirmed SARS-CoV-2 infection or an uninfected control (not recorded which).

The DNA sequence is TGTGCCAGCAGCTTAGCAGGCGGGGTGGCCAGTGAGCAGTTCTTC. This codes for CASSLAGGVASEQFF. Recombination joined TRBV7-2 with TRBJ2-1, with a weak D call of TRBD2 (6 bases match). The CDR3, cysteine through phenylalanine, is 15 amino acids long. Only the CDR3 portion is preserved as DNA: 45 bases, with reading frame beginning at the first base. V and J lose 0 bases and 9 bases, and a span of 15 bases separates them. Taken from the germline V gene, the CDR1 and CDR2 loops are SGHTA and FQGNSA.